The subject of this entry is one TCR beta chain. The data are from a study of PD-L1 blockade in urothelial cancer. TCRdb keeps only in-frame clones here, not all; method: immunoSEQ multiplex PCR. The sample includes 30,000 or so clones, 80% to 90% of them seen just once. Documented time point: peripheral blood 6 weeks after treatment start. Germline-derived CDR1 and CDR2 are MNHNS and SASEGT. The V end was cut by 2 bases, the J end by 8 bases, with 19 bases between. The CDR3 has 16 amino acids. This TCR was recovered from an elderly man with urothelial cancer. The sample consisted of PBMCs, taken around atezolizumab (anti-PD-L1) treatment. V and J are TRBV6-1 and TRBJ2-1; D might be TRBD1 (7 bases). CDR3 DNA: TGTGCCAGCAGTGAACGTAGGAGACAGGGAGGTTATGAGCAGTTCTTC. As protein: CASSERRRQGGYEQFF.